This T cell receptor (beta chain) was found in a study of cytomegalovirus exposure and HLA in healthy donors. Study findings and constraints: One later analysis, an examination of the 120 validation repertoires, found that first-cohort TCR clusters tended to co-occur in them. Most TCR sequences proved rare, with some public TCRs found in many donors. Both high specificity and high sensitivity reportedly marked the classifier's diagnosis of cytomegalovirus status. The listing of 150 to 200 TCR beta chains classed them as cytomegalovirus-associated.

In the case of this clone: Its cognate antigen is unknown.

The protocol was immunoSEQ multiplex PCR, while the TCRdb copy is restricted to in-frame clones and leaves out a portion. The top ten hold 4% to 5% of the sample, which has about 160,000 clones, just under 90% seen once. Germline loops: CDR1 SGHNT, CDR2 YYREEE (reference sequence). The CDR3 is 15 residues long. Trimming removed 1 base at V and 1 base at J, with 8 bases between. The sequenced sample was PBMCs. V is TRBV5-4 and J is TRBJ2-2; perhaps TRBD1 as D (6 bases). The receptor comes from a man younger than 30 in good health and CMV-seropositive. The CDR3 nucleotides read TGTGCCAGCAGCTTGTGGGGGCGGAACACCGGGGAGCTGTTTTTT. This encodes CASSLWGRNTGELFF.